Below are 12 T cell receptor beta chains sequenced from a single sample in a study of T-cell reconstitution after alpha-beta-depleted transplantation in children. Unique molecular identifiers were incorporated into the prepared TCRbeta library. TCRdb passed the PCR reads through MiXCR, listing each CDR3 protein once. Among 350,000 to 400,000 distinct CDR3 sequences listed, 13% were seen once. The sample consisted of PBMCs, taken from the stem cell graft. Receptor source: a human donor who donated a stem cell graft to a child with Fanconi anemia.

The V and J genes are TRBV20-1 and TRBJ2-6; weak D call: TRBD1 (5 bases). The ends were cut back, 2 bases at V and 0 bases at J, with 14 bases in the middle. Germline V CDR1 and CDR2: DFQATT, SNEGSKA (reference sequence). The CDR3 length is 17 residues. The CDR3 is CSARHVAGPSGANVLTF. The CDR3 nucleotides read TGCAGTGCTAGACATGTCGCAGGGCCCTCTGGGGCCAACGTCCTGACTTTC.

In its sample, this clonotype was seen many times. V and J are TRBV4-1 and TRBJ2-1; D not certain. In germline, CDR1 is MGHRA, CDR2 YSYEKL. The CDR3 length is 16 residues. V lost 2 bases to trimming and J lost 4 bases, with 15 bases between them. CDR3 bases: TGCGCCAGCAGCCAAATAGACTTAATTTCTTACAATGAGCAGTTCTTC. Encoded protein: CASSQIDLISYNEQFF.

This clonotype was detected ten times or more. The chain has TRBV5-1 and TRBJ2-1; 9 nucleotides agree with TRBD2. Germline V gene data show CDR1 as SGHRS and CDR2 as YFSETQ. Unmatched junction bases numbered 11, after V lost 0 bases and J lost 10 bases. The CDR3 is 16 residues long. The CDR3 protein is CASSLGLAGSRREQFF. Here the CDR3 DNA reads TGCGCCAGCAGCTTGGGGCTAGCGGGATCCCGGAGAGAGCAGTTCTTC.

This clonotype has more than one count but fewer than ten. The chain combines TRBV19 with TRBJ2-1; no definite D call. CDR1 and CDR2 from the germline V gene are LNHDA and SQIVND (reference sequence). The V and J ends lost 6 bases and 0 bases respectively, with 9 bases between them. The CDR3 loop spans 14 amino acids. Here the CDR3 reads CASRPGYSYNEQFF. For the CDR3, the DNA is TGTGCCAGTAGACCAGGTTACTCCTACAATGAGCAGTTCTTC.

This clonotype turned up a few times. The genes are TRBV6-1 and TRBJ2-3; 8 bases are shared with TRBD2. Trimming removed 5 bases from V and 3 bases from J; junction bases left unmatched: 7. From germline, CDR1 is MNHNS and CDR2 SASEGT. The CDR3 is 15 amino acids. For the CDR3, the DNA is TGTGCCAGCAGTACCCCCCGGGGGGGGACAGATACGCAGTATTTT. This sequence encodes CASSTPRGGTDTQYF.

The chain employs TRBV9 and TRBJ2-4, with unresolved D. The CDR3 contains 15 residues. Germline CDR1 reads SGDLS; CDR2 reads YYNGEE. V was pared by 6 bases and J by 1 base, with 14 bases between. CDR3 in amino acids: CASTPPEHAKNIQYF. CDR3 DNA: TGTGCCAGCACCCCTCCGGAACACGCCAAAAACATTCAGTACTTC. Together with reference TRBV9 and TRBJ2-4, the CDR3 gives the full variable domain: DSGVTQTPKHLITATGQRVTLRCSPRSGDLSVYWYQQSLDQGLQFLIQYYNGEERAKGNILERFSAQQFPDLHSELNLSSLELGDSALYFCASTPPEHAKNIQYFGAGTRLSVL.

The chain is built from TRBV29-1 and TRBJ2-2, with a possible D match to TRBD2 (5 bases). The V and J ends lost 6 bases and 0 bases respectively, with 14 bases between them. The CDR3 consists of 15 residues. The V gene's germline CDR1 is SQVTM and CDR2 ANQGSEA. The DNA for the CDR3 is TGCAGCGTCGGAGGTTGGTCAGCGAACACCGGGGAGCTGTTTTTT. Its protein is CSVGGWSANTGELFF.

The chain employs TRBV11-2 and TRBJ2-2; no clear D gene. The V end lost 0 bases, the J end lost 2 bases, and 16 bases lay between the germline ends. The germline gives CDR1 SGHAT, CDR2 FQNNGV. CDR3 length: 18 amino acids. The CDR3 coding sequence is TGTGCCAGCAGCTTAGATTGGGTAGCTAGGCTAAACACCGGGGAGCTGTTTTTT. Protein sequence: CASSLDWVARLNTGELFF.

This clonotype was detected many times. The chain is built from TRBV7-8 and TRBJ1-2, with no clear D. Germline CDR1 SGHVS, CDR2 FQNEAQ. CDR3 length equals 15 residues. Trimming stripped 1 base from V and 8 bases from J, with 17 bases between. The CDR3 DNA is TGTGCCAGCAGCTTAGGGCCCAGACGAACTTCGGGCTACACCTTC. As protein: CASSLGPRRTSGYTF.

The CDR3 sequence is CASSSVRTGIYEQYF. Written as DNA, the CDR3 is TGTGCCAGCAGCTCCGTTAGGACAGGGATCTACGAGCAGTACTTC. V is TRBV11-2 and J is TRBJ2-7; 8 bases align to TRBD1. The CDR3 consists of 15 residues. V shed 4 bases, J shed 3 bases, and the junction held 8 bases outside the gene matches. Germline lookup yields CDR1 SGHAT and CDR2 FQNNGV.

This clonotype was counted only a few times. The J gene is TRBJ2-1, the V gene TRBV20-1; D unclear. The CDR3 extends over 17 amino acids. Per the germline V gene, CDR1 is DFQATT and CDR2 is SNEGSKA (reference sequence). V was trimmed by 6 bases and J by 3 bases, leaving 24 bases between them. CDR3 DNA sequence: TGCAGTGCGACCCCGGGCCTGTCACGGAAGGTCTACAATGAGCAGTTCTTC. Translated, it gives CSATPGLSRKVYNEQFF.

This clonotype was found a few times. The rearrangement joins TRBV4-2 to TRBJ1-2, with TRBD1 matching 10 bases. CDR1 is LGHNA and CDR2 is YNFKEQ in the germline V gene. This CDR3 has 15 amino acids. V was clipped by 4 bases and J by 4 bases; unmatched bases: 6. CDR3 sequence reads: CASSRPGQGTYGYTF. The CDR3 bases are TGTGCCAGCAGCCGACCGGGACAGGGGACCTATGGCTACACCTTC.